These 30 T cell receptor beta chains were sequenced from one sample in a study of blood T cells in healthy people across ages (dated by TCRdb to about 2015). Library generation was performed with 5' RACE. Reads for this sample came from an Illumina HiSeq 2500. The second PCR ran for roughly 7 to 12 cycles and used a J-beta primer mix along with a sample-barcoded 5' primer. The raw public reads went through TCRdb reprocessing: fastp at Q25, MiXCR clone calling, in-frame beta chains kept. CDR3 protein duplicates are merged, each entry listing the most common genes and DNA. The sample includes fewer than 800,000 distinct CDR3 sequences, with approximately 21% observed a single time. The top ten constitute roughly 3.7% of the sample. The sequenced sample consisted of blood. The receptor source for this set is a man in his sixties or seventies in good health.

This clonotype is a singleton in its sample. The chain has TRBV6-1 and TRBJ1-1; 9 bases are shared with TRBD1. Trimming cost V 4 bases and J 4 bases; bases outside gene matches: 4. The CDR3 length is 14 residues. CDR1 and CDR2 from the germline V gene are MNHNS and SASEGT. The chain's CDR3 is CASSVLQGATEAFF. CDR3 in DNA: TGTGCCAGCAGTGTTCTACAGGGGGCCACTGAAGCTTTCTTT.

This clonotype has more than one count but fewer than ten. V is TRBV2 and J is TRBJ2-1, with D hard to call. The CDR3 runs 12 residues. Deletions cut 0 bases from V and 8 bases from J, with 5 bases between. Germline CDR1 and CDR2: SNHLY and FYNNEI. CDR3 nucleotides: TGTGCCAGCAGTGAAGCCGTGTATGAGCAGTTCTTC. Translating it yields CASSEAVYEQFF.

This clonotype was seen a handful of times. The gene calls are TRBV18 and TRBJ2-5, with TRBD1 identical over 7 bases. TRBJ2-1 matches the DNA end more closely, so the J call is doubtful. CDR3 size: 15 residues. The germline V gene encodes CDR1 KGHSH and CDR2 LQKENI. CDR3 in DNA: TGTGCCAGCTCACCTAGGGGGCAGGGGTTCAATGAGCAGTTCTTC. Its protein product is CASSPRGQGFNEQFF.

The chain uses TRBV20-1 and TRBJ2-5; D possibly matches TRBD1 or TRBD2 (5 bases each). The end of the DNA fits TRBJ2-7 better, so the J call may be wrong. The length of the CDR3 is 13 residues. Germline-derived CDR1 and CDR2 are DFQATT and SNEGSKA (reference sequence). The CDR3 nucleotides read TGCAGTGCTAGGGGGGACGGAGCCTACGAGCAGTACTTC. This gives the protein CSARGDGAYEQYF.

The chain carries TRBV10-3 and TRBJ2-7; D gene ambiguous. The germline V and J ends were trimmed by 6 bases and 1 base, with 13 bases remaining between them. This CDR3 comprises 14 residues. CDR1 and CDR2 (germline): ENHRY, SYGVKD. The CDR3 DNA follows: TGTGCCATCAGAGATCCGCAGGAGTCCTACGAGCAGTACTTC. Translated: CAIRDPQESYEQYF.

V is TRBV20-1 and J is TRBJ1-1; tentative D call: TRBD1 (6 bases). The CDR3 runs to 14 residues. Germline loops: CDR1 DFQATT, CDR2 SNEGSKA (reference sequence). V was cut by 0 bases and J by 4 bases, with 12 bases left in between. The CDR3 coding sequence is TGCAGTGCTAGAGATCGGGTAGGGGGCACTGAAGCTTTCTTT. Translation gives CSARDRVGGTEAFF.

This clonotype was counted many times. The rearrangement links TRBV14 to TRBJ1-4; the match to TRBD1 covers 11 bases. The V gene's germline CDR1 is SGHDN and CDR2 FVKESK. The CDR3 has 15 amino acids. Trimming at V came to 4 bases and at J to 8 bases, leaving 6 bases not matched to a gene. Here the CDR3 DNA reads TGTGCCAGCAGCCCCAGGACAGGGGGCGGAGAAAAACTGTTTTTT. This codes for CASSPRTGGGEKLFF. The variable domain in full, with the rest retrieved from reference TRBV14 and TRBJ1-4, is EAGVTQFPSHSVIEKGQTVTLRCDPISGHDNLYWYRRVMGKEIKFLLHFVKESKQDESGMPNNRFLAERTGGTYSTLKVQPAELEDSGVYFCASSPRTGGGEKLFFGSGTQLSVL.

This clonotype was picked up a small number of times. The V call is TRBV11-2, the J call TRBJ2-5; TRBD2 matches at 10 bases. CDR1 and CDR2 from the germline V gene are SGHAT and FQNNGV. Trimming at V came to 3 bases and at J to 5 bases, leaving 12 bases not matched to a gene. The CDR3 contains 17 residues. CDR3: CASSLGTSESQWETQYF. The CDR3 DNA reads TGTGCCAGCAGCTTGGGGACTAGCGAATCTCAGTGGGAGACCCAGTACTTC. The variable domain in full, with the rest retrieved from reference TRBV11-2 and TRBJ2-5, is EAGVAQSPRYKIIEKRQSVAFWCNPISGHATLYWYQQILGQGPKLLIQFQNNGVVDDSQLPKDRFSAERLKGVDSTLKIQPAKLEDSAVYLCASSLGTSESQWETQYFGPGTRLLVL.

This clonotype was detected ten times or more. This rearrangement joins TRBV15 to TRBJ2-5, with 10 positions matching TRBD2. With 8 bases clipped from V and 1 base from J, the junction kept 13 bases outside the gene matches. Germline V gives CDR1 LNHNV, CDR2 YYDKDF (reference sequence). The CDR3 is made up of 17 amino acids. The CDR3 protein is CATESSGTSAPQETQYF. In nucleotides, the CDR3 is TGTGCCACCGAGTCTTCCGGGACTAGCGCCCCCCAAGAGACCCAGTACTTC.

This clonotype has only a few counts. This chain joins TRBV6-2 or TRBV6-3 and TRBJ2-7, with D possibly being TRBD1 or TRBD2 (5 bases each). Germline lookup yields CDR1 MNHEY and CDR2 SVGEGT. CDR3 length: 16 residues. Trimming pared 2 bases from V and 2 bases from J, leaving 16 bases between. CDR3 DNA: TGTGCCAGCAGTTACGAACCGGGCAGGGACCCCTACGAGCAGTACTTC. Its translation: CASSYEPGRDPYEQYF.

This clonotype appeared once. The chain employs TRBV6-6 and TRBJ1-4; TRBD1 matches 7 bases. V gave up 8 bases and J gave up 5 bases; unmatched junction bases: 5. This CDR3 is built from 13 residues. Germline lookup yields CDR1 MNHNY and CDR2 SVGAGI (reference sequence). Here the CDR3 reads CASQGQRNEKLFF. In nucleotides, the CDR3 is TGTGCCAGCCAGGGACAGCGAAATGAAAAACTGTTTTTT.

The CDR3 bases are TGTGCCAGCAGCGGAGGTAGCGGGAGGTACCAAGAGACCCAGTACTTC. Its protein product is CASSGGSGRYQETQYF. The chain has TRBV5-4 and TRBJ2-5; TRBD2 matches 10 bases. The V and J ends lost 4 bases and 0 bases, in that order; junction bases with no gene match: 6. CDR3 length: 16 residues. Germline CDR1 and CDR2: SGHNT and YYREEE (reference sequence).

This clonotype has only a few counts. This chain links TRBV20-1 with TRBJ1-4; unclear D gene. This CDR3 has 14 amino acids. The germline V and J ends were trimmed by 2 bases and 8 bases, with 15 bases remaining between them. Germline V gene data show CDR1 as DFQATT and CDR2 as SNEGSKA (reference sequence). The DNA of the CDR3 is TGCAGTGCTAGAAATCGGCCTAACGGAGAAAAACTGTTTTTT. Its protein is CSARNRPNGEKLFF.

The chain employs TRBV12-3 or TRBV12-4 and TRBJ2-1; a possible D gene is TRBD2 (5 bases). This CDR3 spans 13 amino acids. CDR3 sequence: CRAKRSLYNEQFF. The CDR3 DNA follows: TGTCGGGCTAAGCGGAGCCTCTACAATGAGCAGTTCTTC.

This clonotype showed up many times. CDR3 nucleotide sequence: TGCGCCAGCAGCATAGCGGGAGCTGAGCAGTTCTTC. Encoded protein: CASSIAGAEQFF. V gene TRBV5-1 combines with J gene TRBJ2-1; 9 positions agree with TRBD2. The CDR3 runs 12 residues. J was trimmed by 9 bases and V by 4 bases; bases with no gene match: 2. The germline gives CDR1 SGHRS, CDR2 YFSETQ.

The chain combines TRBV20-1 with TRBJ2-5; the D gene is possibly TRBD1 (5 bases). V lost 4 bases, J lost 4 bases, and 25 bases lay in between. The CDR3 loop spans 17 amino acids. Germline lookup yields CDR1 DFQATT and CDR2 SNEGSKA (reference sequence). As DNA, the CDR3 is TGCAGTGCTACTGCAGGGCGTAGCCCGGTTTATTCAGAGACCCAGTACTTC. This codes for CSATAGRSPVYSETQYF.

The rearrangement uses TRBV11-2 and TRBJ2-5; D is possibly TRBD1 (6 bases). Germline V gene data show CDR1 as SGHAT and CDR2 as FQNNGV. V was shortened by 7 bases and J by 5 bases, with 20 bases between the two germline ends. CDR3 length equals 15 residues. CDR3 bases: TGTGCCAGCACGGTGGGACACCCCGGTGGTGAGACCCAGTACTTC. This gives the protein CASTVGHPGGETQYF. The variable domain in full, with the rest retrieved from reference TRBV11-2 and TRBJ2-5, is EAGVAQSPRYKIIEKRQSVAFWCNPISGHATLYWYQQILGQGPKLLIQFQNNGVVDDSQLPKDRFSAERLKGVDSTLKIQPAKLEDSAVYLCASTVGHPGGETQYFGPGTRLLVL.

At least ten counts were recorded for this clonotype. This sequence joins TRBV11-2 and TRBJ2-7; D gene unclear. This CDR3 is 15 amino acids long. V dropped 4 bases and J dropped 2 bases, with 15 bases sitting between them. Germline values: CDR1 SGHAT, CDR2 FQNNGV. This CDR3 reads CASSSPRFSPYEQYF. The CDR3 coding sequence is TGTGCCAGCAGCTCCCCCAGATTTTCACCCTACGAGCAGTACTTC.

The chain uses TRBV3-1 and TRBJ2-1; 13 nucleotides match TRBD2. Germline CDR1 LGHDT, CDR2 YNNKEL (reference sequence). The CDR3 contains 15 residues. V was pared by 3 bases and J by 10 bases, with 6 bases of the junction left unmatched. CDR3 nucleotides: TGTGCCAGCAGCCAGGGGACTAGCGGGATGGGGGAGCAGTTCTTC. This sequence encodes CASSQGTSGMGEQFF.

Comment on this clonotype: A read error may account for a junction end that differs from germline. The V call is TRBV3-1, the J call TRBJ2-3; D gene uncertain. CDR1 LGHDT and CDR2 YNNKEL come from the germline V gene (reference sequence). The CDR3 totals 12 residues. CDR3 amino acids: CASSQVSDTRYF. CDR3 sequence (DNA): TGTGCCAGCAGCCAAGTCTCGGATACGCGGTATTTT.

This clonotype was seen only a few times. This rearrangement joins TRBV15 to TRBJ2-5; 7 bases are a match to TRBD2. The V gene's germline CDR1 is LNHNV and CDR2 YYDKDF (reference sequence). V lost 0 bases and J lost 4; bases outside the gene matches: 11. The length of the CDR3 is 17 residues. The CDR3: CATSRDSTAGVGETQYF. For the CDR3, the DNA is TGTGCCACCAGCAGAGATTCTACTGCGGGAGTAGGAGAGACCCAGTACTTC.

The chain combines TRBV20-1 with TRBJ1-5; D remains unclear. CDR3 length: 14 amino acids. Germline V CDR1 and CDR2: DFQATT, SNEGSKA (reference sequence). The V end lost 6 bases, the J end lost 2 bases, and 14 bases lay between the germline ends. This chain's CDR3 is CSAAYRKGNQPQHF. As DNA, the CDR3 is TGCAGTGCCGCCTATAGGAAGGGCAATCAGCCCCAGCATTTT.

In its sample, this clonotype was seen many times. The genes are TRBV7-9 and TRBJ2-3; D not certain. Trimming left V 3 bases short and J 5 bases short, with 12 bases between. CDR1 SEHNR and CDR2 FQNEAQ come from the germline V gene (reference sequence). This CDR3 is 14 amino acids long. CDR3 amino acids: CASSFIGSVDTQYF. The DNA of the CDR3 is TGTGCCAGCAGCTTTATTGGGTCCGTAGATACGCAGTATTTT.

This clonotype was recorded a few times. J is TRBJ2-1 and V is TRBV6-5; 9 bases align to TRBD2. Germline lookup yields CDR1 MNHEY and CDR2 SVGAGI. The CDR3 contains 16 residues. V shed 0 bases and J 10 bases; nucleotides not matched to a gene: 10. CDR3 loop: CASSYSTPAGGWEQFF. CDR3 bases: TGTGCCAGCAGTTACTCGACCCCAGCGGGAGGCTGGGAGCAGTTCTTC.

The V and J genes are TRBV29-1 and TRBJ2-2; 7 positions match TRBD2. The CDR3 runs to 13 residues. The V gene end was trimmed by 2 bases and the J gene end by 5 bases; junction bases not matched to a gene: 2. The germline V gene encodes CDR1 SQVTM and CDR2 ANQGSEA. The CDR3 region is CSVERGGTGELFF. In DNA form, the CDR3 reads TGCAGCGTTGAACGGGGAGGGACCGGGGAGCTGTTTTTT.

A few counts support this clonotype. The V call is TRBV21-1, the J call TRBJ2-7; TRBD1, as called in the table, went unchecked against the DNA. TRBV21-1 is annotated as a pseudogene. The CDR3 sequence is 14 residues long. Here the CDR3 reads CASSNGQGAYEQYF. In DNA, the CDR3 is TGTGCCAGCAGCAACGGGCAGGGGGCTTACGAGCAGTACTTC.

The rearrangement joins TRBV6-6 to TRBJ2-3, with D maybe TRBD2 (5 bases). CDR1 is MNHNY, CDR2 SVGAGI, per germline (reference sequence). This CDR3 spans 16 amino acids. V was trimmed by 0 bases and J by 6 bases, leaving 16 bases between them. The CDR3 DNA follows: TGTGCCAGCAGTTACTCTAGGGAGTTCTCAGCTGATACGCAGTATTTT. It translates to CASSYSREFSADTQYF.

This clonotype has ten or more counts. The J gene is TRBJ2-7, the V gene TRBV27; possible D gene TRBD1, 5 bases. Germline CDR1 reads MNHEY; CDR2 reads SMNVEV (reference sequence). This CDR3 is built from 15 residues. The V end was cut by 3 bases, the J end by 6 bases, with 18 bases between. CDR3 loop: CASSFWTTTPGEQYF. The CDR3 DNA follows: TGTGCCAGCAGTTTTTGGACAACAACCCCGGGCGAGCAGTACTTC.

The chain combines TRBV2 with TRBJ1-4; 7 bases are shared with TRBD1. The germline V gene has CDR1 SNHLY and CDR2 FYNNEI. J was trimmed by 10 bases and V by 4 bases; bases with no gene match: 9. This CDR3 has 14 residues. The CDR3 DNA reads TGTGCCAGCAGTGCGACAGGGTTACAGGGAAAACTGTTTTTT. Protein product: CASSATGLQGKLFF.

The chain couples TRBV28 to TRBJ2-5, with TRBD2 matching over 7 bases. The J segment lost 11 bases and the V segment lost 2 bases, leaving 11 bases of the junction unmatched. Germline CDR1 and CDR2: MDHEN and SYDVKM. This CDR3 is 14 amino acids long. The CDR3 here is CASSLAGVVLEQYF. DNA for the CDR3: TGTGCCAGCAGTTTAGCGGGAGTCGTTTTGGAGCAGTACTTC.